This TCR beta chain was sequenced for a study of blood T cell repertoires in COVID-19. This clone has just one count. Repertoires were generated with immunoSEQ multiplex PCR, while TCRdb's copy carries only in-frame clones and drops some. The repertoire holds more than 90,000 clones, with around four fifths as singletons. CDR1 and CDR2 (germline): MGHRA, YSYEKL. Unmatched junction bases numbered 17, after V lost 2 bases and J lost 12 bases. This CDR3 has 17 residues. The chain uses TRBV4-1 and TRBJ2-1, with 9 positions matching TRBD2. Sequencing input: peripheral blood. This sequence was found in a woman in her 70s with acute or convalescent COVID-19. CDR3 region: CASSQLGDGASGMLQFF. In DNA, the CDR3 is TGCGCCAGCAGCCAATTGGGGGATGGGGCTAGCGGGATGTTGCAGTTCTTC.